Listed here are 21 T cell receptor beta chains from one sample, sequenced in a study of shared clonotypes between healthy human individuals. Profiled with immunoSEQ multiplex PCR; TCRdb holds only in-frame clones, not every one. The sample yields about 2.1 million clones, over 85% seen once. Positive CCR7 selection of CD45RO-negative cells yielded the naive CD8 cells, and terminally differentiated effector memory CD45RA+ cells were excluded. The sequencing sample was made of naive CD8+ T cells from PBMCs. Receptor source: a man between 18 and 35 years old in good health. Some clones in this sample may be carry-over from other donors' samples.

The chain has TRBV10-3 and TRBJ1-2, with D possibly being TRBD1 (6 bases). V lost 4 bases to trimming and J lost 6 bases, with 15 bases between them. Germline V gene lookup returns CDR1 ENHRY and CDR2 SYGVKD. The CDR3 is made up of 14 amino acids. The DNA of the CDR3 is TGTGCCATCAGTGCGGCGGGGGGCGGAGATGGCTACACCTTC. It translates to CAISAAGGGDGYTF.

The CDR3, as DNA: TGCGCCATCAACATCAGGGATAGGGCCCCAGAGACCCAGTACTTC. This sequence encodes CAINIRDRAPETQYF. This sequence joins TRBV10-1 and TRBJ2-5; weak D call: TRBD1 (5 bases). In germline, CDR1 is WNHNN, CDR2 SYGVQD (reference sequence). The CDR3 covers 15 residues. V was trimmed by 10 bases and J by 4 bases, leaving 22 bases between them.

The V call is TRBV27, the J call TRBJ2-1, with D possibly matching TRBD2 (5 bases). The germline gives CDR1 MNHEY, CDR2 SMNVEV (reference sequence). Deletions cut 3 bases from V and 9 bases from J, with 6 bases between. This CDR3 is built from 11 residues. The CDR3 sequence: CASSFGSEQFF. The CDR3 bases are TGTGCCAGCAGTTTTGGGAGTGAGCAGTTCTTC.

The chain links TRBV7-9 to TRBJ2-1, with D possibly TRBD2 on 7 matching bases. The CDR3 is 19 amino acids. Trimming cost V 5 bases and J 0 bases, with 23 bases left between them. Germline lookup yields CDR1 SEHNR and CDR2 FQNEAQ (reference sequence). The CDR3 DNA reads as TGTGCCAGCAGCCTTACCGCTAATCTAGCGGACAGCTCCTACAATGAGCAGTTCTTC. Residues: CASSLTANLADSSYNEQFF.

This chain links TRBV5-5 with TRBJ2-1; possible D gene TRBD2, 6 bases. V lost 0 bases and J lost 6, with 10 bases in between. In germline, CDR1 is SGHKS, CDR2 YYEKEE (reference sequence). The CDR3 has 14 residues. Here the CDR3 reads CASSLAFSGNEQFF. Here the CDR3 DNA reads TGTGCCAGCAGCTTGGCCTTTAGCGGCAATGAGCAGTTCTTC.

This clone was detected once. This chain connects TRBV19 to TRBJ1-5; D gene unclear. The CDR3 sequence is 17 residues long. The ends were cut back, 7 bases at V and 1 base at J, with 20 bases in the middle. The V gene's germline CDR1 is LNHDA and CDR2 SQIVND (reference sequence). CDR3 amino acids: CASTTDRRVGSNQPQHF. CDR3 coding DNA: TGTGCCAGTACCACTGATCGGAGGGTCGGAAGCAATCAGCCCCAGCATTTT.

The chain uses TRBV19 and TRBJ1-4; possibly TRBD1 for D (5 bases). V lost 1 base and J 0 bases, leaving 9 bases between the germline ends. Germline loops: CDR1 LNHDA, CDR2 SQIVND (reference sequence). This CDR3 region has 16 residues. In nucleotides, the CDR3 is TGTGCCAGTAGTATAGGTACGGGGGCAACTAATGAAAAACTGTTTTTT. Translating it yields CASSIGTGATNEKLFF.

The CDR3 nucleotides are TGTGCCAGCAGCGTAGACCACTTGAACACTGAAGCTTTCTTT. Residues: CASSVDHLNTEAFF. V usage is TRBV9 and J usage is TRBJ1-1; D is undetermined. The CDR3 contains 14 residues. V was pared by 0 bases and J by 0 bases, with 6 bases between. Germline V gives CDR1 SGDLS, CDR2 YYNGEE. Combining the CDR3 with reference TRBV9 and TRBJ1-1 gives the whole variable domain DSGVTQTPKHLITATGQRVTLRCSPRSGDLSVYWYQQSLDQGLQFLIQYYNGEERAKGNILERFSAQQFPDLHSELNLSSLELGDSALYFCASSVDHLNTEAFFGQGTRLTVV.

The chain joins TRBV27 to TRBJ1-2; 7 bases are shared with TRBD1. The CDR3 contains 15 residues. Germline V gene data show CDR1 as MNHEY and CDR2 as SMNVEV (reference sequence). With 5 bases clipped from V and 2 bases from J, the junction kept 8 bases outside the gene matches. The CDR3 loop reads CASSPKGTANYGYTF. The DNA of the CDR3 is TGTGCCAGCAGTCCTAAAGGGACAGCGAACTATGGCTACACCTTC.

The chain recombines TRBV27 with TRBJ2-1; 7 bases map to TRBD2. Trimming at V came to 10 bases and at J to 6 bases, leaving 3 bases not matched to a gene. The CDR3 extends over 11 amino acids. CDR1 is MNHEY, CDR2 SMNVEV, per germline (reference sequence). CDR3 sequence (DNA): TGTGCCACCTGGGGGGGCAATGAGCAGTTCTTC. It encodes CATWGGNEQFF.

V gene TRBV7-8 combines with J gene TRBJ2-1; 11 bases line up with TRBD2. The CDR3 extends over 17 amino acids. Per the germline V gene, CDR1 is SGHVS and CDR2 is FQNEAQ. J was trimmed by 4 bases and V by 2 bases; bases with no gene match: 7. This CDR3 is CASSLYASGRLYNEQFF. The DNA of the CDR3 is TGTGCCAGCAGCTTATACGCTAGCGGGAGGTTGTACAATGAGCAGTTCTTC. Based on the CDR3 plus reference TRBV7-8 and TRBJ2-1, the full variable domain is GAGVSQSPRYKVAKRGQDVALRCDPISGHVSLFWYQQALGQGPEFLTYFQNEAQLDKSGLPSDRFFAERPEGSVSTLKIQRTQQEDSAVYLCASSLYASGRLYNEQFFGPGTRLTVL.

The chain links TRBV9 to TRBJ1-2, with D possibly being TRBD1 (5 bases). The CDR3 consists of 11 residues. V was cut by 3 bases and J by 8 bases, with 8 bases left in between. Per the germline V gene, CDR1 is SGDLS and CDR2 is YYNGEE. The CDR3 reads CASSAGAGYTF. CDR3 coding DNA: TGTGCCAGCAGCGCCGGGGCAGGCTACACCTTC. Looking up the rest from reference TRBV9 and TRBJ1-2 gives the full variable domain: DSGVTQTPKHLITATGQRVTLRCSPRSGDLSVYWYQQSLDQGLQFLIQYYNGEERAKGNILERFSAQQFPDLHSELNLSSLELGDSALYFCASSAGAGYTFGSGTRLTVV.

V and J are TRBV5-6 and TRBJ2-3; D might be TRBD2 (5 bases). V lost 0 bases to trimming and J lost 0 bases, with 14 bases between them. The germline V gene has CDR1 SGHDT and CDR2 YYEEEE. The CDR3 extends over 17 amino acids. CDR3 residues: CASSLGRPGGSTDTQYF. DNA for the CDR3: TGTGCCAGCAGCTTGGGGAGACCCGGAGGTAGCACAGATACGCAGTATTTT.

This clone has only one observation. V usage is TRBV2 and J usage is TRBJ1-2; D possibly corresponds to TRBD1 (5 bases). The CDR3 loop spans 18 amino acids. With 2 bases removed from V and 2 bases from J, the gap between germline ends came to 21 bases. From germline, CDR1 is SNHLY and CDR2 FYNNEI. The CDR3 coding sequence is TGTGCCAGCAGTGAATTGGCGGTTGAACAGGACCTAAACTATGGCTACACCTTC. Translation: CASSELAVEQDLNYGYTF.

V and J are TRBV6-7 and TRBJ2-7; TRBD1 matches 7 bases. TRBV6-7 is placed among ORFs of uncertain function. The CDR3 is made up of 15 amino acids. The V and J ends lost 2 bases and 4 bases, in that order; junction bases with no gene match: 8. In DNA form, the CDR3 reads TGTGCCAGCAGTTACCAGAGGGGGCAAGGATACGAGCAGTACTTC. Amino acid sequence: CASSYQRGQGYEQYF.

This clone was detected once. V usage is TRBV29-1 and J usage is TRBJ2-1, with 10 bases that match TRBD2. The V segment lost 8 bases and the J segment 8 bases; nucleotides outside the gene matches: 12. This CDR3 region has 14 residues. Germline V gene lookup returns CDR1 SQVTM and CDR2 ANQGSEA. DNA for the CDR3: TGCAGCACTAATCTAGCGGGAGTATATTATGAGCAGTTCTTC. Protein sequence: CSTNLAGVYYEQFF.

The DNA of the CDR3 is TGTGCCACGGGACAGAAACTCACCGGGGAGCTGTTTTTT. As protein: CATGQKLTGELFF. This chain uses TRBV25-1 with TRBJ2-2; 7 nucleotides match TRBD1. Unmatched junction bases numbered 6, after V lost 10 bases and J lost 4 bases. The CDR3 is made up of 13 amino acids. The V gene's germline CDR1 is MGHDK and CDR2 SYGVNS.

The rearrangement joins TRBV9 to TRBJ2-3; a weak D match, TRBD2 (6 bases). The CDR3 sequence is 15 residues long. Trimming took 3 bases from V and 2 from J, leaving 13 bases between them. CDR1 is SGDLS and CDR2 is YYNGEE in the germline V gene. Here the CDR3 reads CASSGGDSHTDTQYF. CDR3 DNA sequence: TGTGCCAGCAGCGGAGGGGACTCCCACACAGATACGCAGTATTTT.

The chain employs TRBV19 and TRBJ2-7, with D maybe TRBD1 (6 bases). V lost 8 bases and J lost 3, with 17 bases in between. Germline V gene data show CDR1 as LNHDA and CDR2 as SQIVND (reference sequence). The CDR3 covers 14 residues. CDR3 sequence: CASQPGEAHYEQYF. CDR3 DNA: TGTGCCAGTCAACCAGGGGAAGCCCACTACGAGCAGTACTTC.

A single count supports this clone. The chain employs TRBV7-8 and TRBJ1-2; 7 nucleotides agree with TRBD1. Unmatched junction bases numbered 7, after V lost 5 bases and J lost 7 bases. Looked up from germline, CDR1 is SGHVS and CDR2 is FQNEAQ. This CDR3 is 13 amino acids long. The CDR3 region is CASSPGGVGGYTF. CDR3 coding DNA: TGTGCCAGCAGCCCAGGGGGGGTAGGTGGCTACACCTTC.

This clone was counted a single time. The genes are TRBV7-9 and TRBJ2-7; perhaps TRBD2 as D (5 bases). Trimming took 3 bases from V and 7 from J, leaving 10 bases between them. Germline-derived CDR1 and CDR2 are SEHNR and FQNEAQ (reference sequence). The CDR3 has 12 amino acids. This chain's CDR3 is CASSFARGEQYF. CDR3 bases: TGTGCCAGCAGCTTTGCCCGGGGTGAGCAGTACTTC.